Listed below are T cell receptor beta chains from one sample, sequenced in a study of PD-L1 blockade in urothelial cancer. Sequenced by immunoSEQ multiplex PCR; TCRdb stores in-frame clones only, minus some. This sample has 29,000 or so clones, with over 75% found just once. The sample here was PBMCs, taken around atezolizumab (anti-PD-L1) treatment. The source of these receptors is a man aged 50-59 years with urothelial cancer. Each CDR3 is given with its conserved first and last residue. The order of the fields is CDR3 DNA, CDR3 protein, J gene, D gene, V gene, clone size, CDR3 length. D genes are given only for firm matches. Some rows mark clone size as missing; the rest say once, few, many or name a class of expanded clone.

TGTGCCAGCAGCTCAACCGGGACAGGGGAATACGAGCAGTACTTC CASSSTGTGEYEQYF TRBJ2-7 TRBD1 TRBV6-5 - 15
TGCAGCGTTTCCTGGCAGGGGGCGTACACCGGGGAGCTGTTTTTT CSVSWQGAYTGELFF TRBJ2-2 TRBD1 TRBV29-1 - 15
TGCGCCAGCAGCCCGACAAACTCTGGAAACACCATATATTTT CASSPTNSGNTIYF TRBJ1-3 - TRBV5-1 - 14
TGTGCCAGCAGTTACTACCTCACCCGGGACAGGAAGACCTCCTACGAGCAGTACTTC CASSYYLTRDRKTSYEQYF TRBJ2-7 TRBD1 TRBV6-8 - 19
TGCAGCGTTGAGGAGACCCAGGGAGGCTACACCTTC CSVEETQGGYTF TRBJ1-2 - TRBV29-1 - 12
TGTGCCAGCAGCGCTAGCGGGAGGGGGGGTGAGCAGTTCTTC CASSASGRGGEQFF TRBJ2-1 TRBD2 TRBV7-8 - 14
TGTGCCAGCAGCAAAGTACAGGGCCCTAACTATGGCTACACCTTC CASSKVQGPNYGYTF TRBJ1-2 - TRBV21-1 - 15
TGTGCCAGCAGTGAATATATTCGAGAGACCCAGTACTTC CASSEYIRETQYF TRBJ2-5 - TRBV25-1 - 13
TGTGCCATCAGTGAGGACAGGGACAACACTGAAGCTTTCTTT CAISEDRDNTEAFF TRBJ1-1 TRBD1 TRBV10-3 - 14
TGCGCCAGCAGCCACAAAAGAGATCAGCCCCAGCATTTT CASSHKRDQPQHF TRBJ1-5 - TRBV4-1 - 13
TGTGCCAGCAGGGACAGGGTGAGCTCCTACGAGCAGTACTTC CASRDRVSSYEQYF TRBJ2-7 TRBD1 TRBV2 - 14
TGTGCCAGCAGAGGCGGGATCGGTAGGGAGACCCAGTACTTC CASRGGIGRETQYF TRBJ2-5 - TRBV7-9 once 14
TGTGCCAGCACCAGGAAAGGGGCAGGGGGCAACACTGAAGCTTTCTTT CASTRKGAGGNTEAFF TRBJ1-1 TRBD1 TRBV6-6 once 16
TGTGCCAGCAGTTTAACTTTCCCTAGCAATCAGCCCCAGCATTTT CASSLTFPSNQPQHF TRBJ1-5 - TRBV28 few 15
TGTGCCAGCAGTGAACCAGGGGCAGGAAGGAGCTCCTACGAGCAGTACTTC CASSEPGAGRSSYEQYF TRBJ2-7 - TRBV2 - 17
TGTGCCAGCAGTGCGACAGGGGTTGATTATGGCTACACCTTC CASSATGVDYGYTF TRBJ1-2 TRBD1 TRBV25-1 few 14
TGTGCCAGCAGCGAGCCCTTGAGCGGGGTAGGCCACGAGCAGTACTTC CASSEPLSGVGHEQYF TRBJ2-7 TRBD2 TRBV9 - 16
TGCGCCAGCAGCTCTGGACTAGTAGGAGACAATGAGCAGTTCTTC CASSSGLVGDNEQFF TRBJ2-1 TRBD2 TRBV5-1 - 15
TGTGCCAGCAGCGTAGGGGGGGGAGGGGCTTCCTACAATGAGCAGTTCTTC CASSVGGGGASYNEQFF TRBJ2-1 TRBD2 TRBV9 - 17
TGTGCCAGCACGGTGGCCCGGGCCGCGGGCACTGAAGCTTTCTTT CASTVARAAGTEAFF TRBJ1-1 - TRBV6-6 few 15
TGTGCCAGCAGCTTAGGGTTCTCGGAGGTCGAGACCCAGTACTTC CASSLGFSEVETQYF TRBJ2-5 - TRBV11-3 - 15
TGCGCCAGCAGCTTGGAAGGGCCTAGCGGGAGTATCTACGAGCAGTACTTC CASSLEGPSGSIYEQYF TRBJ2-7 TRBD2 TRBV5-1 - 17